This entry lists 29 T cell receptor beta chains sequenced from one sample in a study of breast tumors, draining lymph nodes, adjacent tissues. TCRdb processed the multiplex PCR reads anew with MiXCR; each CDR3 protein has one entry. Found here are tens of thousands of distinct CDR3 sequences, around 20% of them singletons; the top ten hold around 2.5%. The lymph nodes were axillary draining lymph nodes from breast cancer patients. The specimen was axillary lymph node tissue. These receptors originate from a female donor with breast cancer. Some clones in this sample may be carry-over from other donors' samples.

This clonotype appeared many times. This rearrangement joins TRBV2 to TRBJ2-5; D gene ambiguous. Germline V gene sequence: CDR1 SNHLY, CDR2 FYNNEI. V was shortened by 4 bases and J by 0 bases, with 6 bases between the two germline ends. The CDR3 loop spans 13 amino acids. The DNA for the CDR3 is TGTGCCAGCAGTGTAATGTACCAAGAGACCCAGTACTTC. Translating gives CASSVMYQETQYF.

This clonotype was counted many times. This rearrangement joins TRBV25-1 to TRBJ2-1, with TRBD2 identical over 13 bases. From germline, CDR1 is MGHDK and CDR2 SYGVNS. V lost 6 bases, J lost 9 bases, and 8 bases stayed unmatched. The CDR3 has 15 amino acids. The CDR3 region has the DNA TGTGCCAGCAGGAGGACTAGCGGGAGTACTGCTGAGCAGTTCTTC. Translated, it gives CASRRTSGSTAEQFF.

This clonotype was seen at least ten times. V gene TRBV20-1 combines with J gene TRBJ2-5, with a weak D call TRBD1 (5 bases). Trimming left V 1 base short and J 3 bases short, with 9 bases between. Germline values: CDR1 DFQATT, CDR2 SNEGSKA (reference sequence). The CDR3 sequence is 13 residues long. CDR3 sequence reads: CSARVVGEETQYF. CDR3 coding DNA: TGCAGTGCTAGAGTTGTAGGGGAAGAGACCCAGTACTTC.

This clonotype has a count of ten or more. The chain couples TRBV6-5 to TRBJ1-2; 9 bases match TRBD1. After removal of 6 bases from V and 8 bases from J, the junction contained 7 bases not matched to a gene. This CDR3 region has 13 residues. Germline V lookup: CDR1 MNHEY, CDR2 SVGAGI. In nucleotides, the CDR3 is TGTGCCAGCAGCCGGGGACAGGGCCGCGGCTACACCTTC. Its protein product is CASSRGQGRGYTF.

This clonotype has ten or more counts. The rearrangement links TRBV5-6 to TRBJ2-7; D is undetermined. The V and J ends lost 1 base and 3 bases respectively, with 2 bases between them. Germline loops: CDR1 SGHDT, CDR2 YYEEEE. The CDR3 extends over 11 amino acids. CDR3 DNA: TGTGCCAGCAGCTTGAACTACGAGCAGTACTTC. Translating gives CASSLNYEQYF.

This clonotype has ten or more counts. The chain joins TRBV6-2 or TRBV6-3 to TRBJ2-1; 9 bases match TRBD1. CDR1 is MNHEY, CDR2 SVGEGT, per germline. Trimming at V came to 6 bases and at J to 9 bases, leaving 9 bases not matched to a gene. This CDR3 is 14 amino acids long. The DNA of the CDR3 is TGTGCCAGCAGAAGCCGGGACAGGGTTACTGAGCAGTTCTTC. Amino acids: CASRSRDRVTEQFF.

For this clonotype: A much larger clone sits a single nucleotide away, making a read error possible. The V and J genes are TRBV7-2 and TRBJ2-7, with D perhaps given as TRBD1 or TRBD2 (5 bases each). The germline gives CDR1 SGHTA, CDR2 FQGNSA. The V and J ends lost 5 bases and 2 bases respectively, with 13 bases between them. This CDR3 is built from 14 residues. As DNA, the CDR3 is TGTGCCAGCAGCCCCAACCGAGGGGCCTACGAGCAGTACTTC. Residues: CASSPNRGAYEQYF.

This clonotype was recorded many times. CDR3 bases: TGTGCCAGCAGCTTAACAGGGGGCCGGGAAGAGACCCAGTACTTC. As protein: CASSLTGGREETQYF. This sequence joins TRBV7-2 and TRBJ2-5, with TRBD1 matching 9 bases. The CDR3 runs to 15 residues. Trimming removed 2 bases from V and 3 bases from J; junction bases left unmatched: 4. The germline CDR1 and CDR2 sequences are SGHTA and FQGNSA.

This clonotype came up many times. The V and J genes are TRBV4-3 and TRBJ2-3; 7 bases match TRBD1. The J segment lost 1 base and the V segment lost 0 bases, leaving 1 base of the junction unmatched. CDR1 and CDR2 from the germline V gene are LGHNA and YSLEER. The CDR3 totals 15 residues. In DNA, the CDR3 is TGCGCCAGCAGCCAAGAAGGGGGCCGCACAGATACGCAGTATTTT. It specifies CASSQEGGRTDTQYF.

This clonotype has a count of ten or more. The genes are TRBV19 and TRBJ2-1; D is unresolved. This CDR3 is 16 amino acids long. Trimming stripped 4 bases from V and 0 bases from J, with 13 bases between. Germline-derived CDR1 and CDR2 are LNHDA and SQIVND (reference sequence). CDR3 sequence reads: CASSTTEGYSYNEQFF. The CDR3 DNA sequence: TGTGCCAGTAGTACGACGGAAGGGTACTCCTACAATGAGCAGTTCTTC.

Worth noting for this clonotype: A much larger clone differs from this one at a single base, so this may be a read error. DNA of the CDR3: TGCGCCAGCAGCTCGGGGAACCAAGGGACCCAGTACTTC. Protein: CASSSGNQGTQYF. The chain recombines TRBV5-1 with TRBJ2-5, with a tentative D call TRBD2 (5 bases). Germline CDR1 is SGHRS and CDR2 is YFSETQ. The CDR3 consists of 13 residues.

This clonotype was observed at least ten times. The CDR3, as DNA: TGTGCCAGCAGCTTGGGCTCGACTAGCGGGAACTCAGATACGCAGTATTTT. Its translation is CASSLGSTSGNSDTQYF. The J gene is TRBJ2-3, the V gene TRBV5-4, with 11 bases that match TRBD2. The CDR3 is 17 amino acids. V lost 0 bases and J lost 4; bases outside the gene matches: 7. The germline V gene has CDR1 SGHNT and CDR2 YYREEE (reference sequence).

As for this clonotype: Possible read error: a much larger clone is one base away. This chain links TRBV19 with TRBJ1-2; D uncertain. CDR1 and CDR2 (germline): LNHDA, SQIVND (reference sequence). Trimming took 4 bases from V and 4 from J, leaving 19 bases between them. CDR3 size: 16 residues. The CDR3 sequence: CASSTAGVNGLYGYTF. CDR3 sequence (DNA): TGTGCCAGTAGTACCGCTGGGGTCAACGGACTCTATGGCTACACCTTC.

This clonotype was seen many times. This chain connects TRBV4-2 to TRBJ2-7, with 16 bases matching TRBD2. V trimming: 2 bases; J trimming: 3 bases; junction bases outside the gene matches: 4. Germline CDR1 LGHNA, CDR2 YNFKEQ. The CDR3 is made up of 17 amino acids. This chain's CDR3 is CASSQMGLAGGVYEQYF. Written as DNA, the CDR3 is TGTGCCAGCAGCCAAATGGGACTAGCGGGAGGGGTCTACGAGCAGTACTTC.

The sample holds many counts of this clonotype. This chain connects TRBV5-4 to TRBJ2-5; D remains unclear. The V gene lost 4 bases and the J gene lost 5 bases, with 15 bases spanning the gap. CDR3 length: 14 amino acids. From germline, CDR1 is SGHNT and CDR2 YYREEE (reference sequence). DNA of the CDR3: TGTGCCAGCAGCCCTGGTGGCAGGAAGGAGACCCAGTACTTC. The encoded protein is CASSPGGRKETQYF.

The rearrangement uses TRBV28 and TRBJ2-3; D is unclear. The germline V gene has CDR1 MDHEN and CDR2 SYDVKM. The CDR3 has 17 amino acids. Trimming removed 6 bases from V and 0 bases from J, with 19 bases in between. Here the CDR3 reads CASRPSLGADSTDTQYF. The CDR3 coding sequence is TGTGCCAGCAGGCCTAGTTTAGGTGCAGATAGCACAGATACGCAGTATTTT.

This clonotype came up many times. The chain is built from TRBV6-5 and TRBJ2-1; 9 bases are shared with TRBD2. Germline lookup yields CDR1 MNHEY and CDR2 SVGAGI. Trimming cost V 0 bases and J 7 bases; bases outside gene matches: 7. This CDR3 has 16 amino acids. This CDR3 is CASSYSFLAGDNEQFF. CDR3 nucleotides: TGTGCCAGCAGTTACTCATTCTTAGCGGGGGATAATGAGCAGTTCTTC.

In the case of this clonotype: This could be a read error, since a much larger clone is one nucleotide away. V usage is TRBV5-1 and J usage is TRBJ1-3, with TRBD1 as a possible D gene (5 bases). Germline CDR1 SGHRS, CDR2 YFSETQ. CDR3 length: 16 residues. In DNA form, the CDR3 reads TGCGCCAGCAGCCCAGGGACCCAGAGCTCTAGAAACACCATATATTTT. Encoded protein: CASSPGTQSSRNTIYF.

This clonotype was observed many times. The gene calls are TRBV19 and TRBJ1-3, with a tentative D call TRBD1 (6 bases). Looked up from germline, CDR1 is LNHDA and CDR2 is SQIVND (reference sequence). CDR3 length equals 16 residues. V was trimmed by 3 bases and J by 5 bases, leaving 17 bases between them. CDR3: CASSIRGQLTRNTIYF. The DNA of the CDR3 is TGTGCCAGTAGTATTCGGGGGCAGTTAACAAGAAACACCATATATTTT.

This clonotype was counted ten times or more. The V call is TRBV7-9, the J call TRBJ2-3; D is possibly TRBD2 (6 bases). CDR3 size: 15 residues. The germline CDR1 and CDR2 sequences are SEHNR and FQNEAQ (reference sequence). Trimming took off 5 bases at V and 1 base at J, with 13 bases between the two ends. CDR3 protein: CASSAERVGTDTQYF. As DNA, the CDR3 is TGTGCCAGCAGCGCTGAGCGGGTGGGCACAGATACGCAGTATTTT.

The chain's CDR3 is CASSSKSENEQFF. The CDR3 DNA sequence: TGTGCCAGCAGCTCGAAGTCAGAAAATGAGCAGTTCTTC. V gene TRBV9 combines with J gene TRBJ2-1; the D is unclear. The V end was cut by 4 bases, the J end by 7 bases, with 12 bases between. The CDR3 consists of 13 residues. CDR1 and CDR2 (germline): SGDLS, YYNGEE.

The table lists this clonotype with many counts. The genes are TRBV7-2 and TRBJ2-3; tentatively, D is TRBD1 (7 bases). V was shortened by 3 bases and J by 4 bases, with 17 bases between the two germline ends. Looked up from germline, CDR1 is SGHTA and CDR2 is FQGNSA. The CDR3 has 16 residues. The CDR3 DNA is TGTGCCAGCAGCTTGATGGAGGGGCAGGGGGCAGATACGCAGTATTTT. This gives the protein CASSLMEGQGADTQYF.

This clonotype was recorded at least ten times. The J gene is TRBJ1-2, the V gene TRBV5-6; TRBD1 might be the D (6 bases). Germline CDR1 SGHDT, CDR2 YYEEEE. The CDR3 sequence is 13 residues long. Trimming took 1 base from V and 6 from J, leaving 10 bases between them. The CDR3 DNA reads TGTGCCAGCAGCTTGATCGCAGGGGATGGCTACACCTTC. It translates to CASSLIAGDGYTF.

This clonotype has a count of ten or more. This chain uses TRBV6-2 or TRBV6-3 with TRBJ2-1; D is perhaps TRBD2 (5 bases). CDR1 is MNHEY, CDR2 SVGEGT, per germline. V gave up 6 bases and J gave up 8 bases, with 20 bases separating them. This CDR3 has 15 amino acids. The CDR3 DNA follows: TGTGCCAGCAGACGAAGCTCGAGGGTGTCCCATGAGCAGTTCTTC. Encoded protein: CASRRSSRVSHEQFF.

This clonotype was counted at least ten times. This chain uses TRBV5-1 with TRBJ2-3, with TRBD1 matching 7 bases. The CDR3 sequence is 15 residues long. Germline trimming cut 4 bases from V and 0 bases from J; bases unmatched to any gene: 5. Germline V gives CDR1 SGHRS, CDR2 YFSETQ. The CDR3 bases are TGCGCCAGCAGCCCACAGGGGCTTAGCACAGATACGCAGTATTTT. Amino acid sequence: CASSPQGLSTDTQYF.

This clonotype ranks as medium-sized. This sequence joins TRBV20-1 and TRBJ2-3; TRBD2 matches at 8 bases. The CDR3 is 14 amino acids. The germline V gene encodes CDR1 DFQATT and CDR2 SNEGSKA (reference sequence). The V gene end was trimmed by 5 bases and the J gene end by 4 bases; junction bases not matched to a gene: 8. CDR3 DNA: TGCAGTGCTGTACTAGCGGTGAGGGCAGATACGCAGTATTTT. Translation gives CSAVLAVRADTQYF.

This clonotype was observed many times. The rearrangement uses TRBV9 and TRBJ2-2; D remains ambiguous. This CDR3 spans 15 amino acids. In germline, CDR1 is SGDLS, CDR2 YYNGEE. The V and J ends lost 0 bases and 0 bases respectively, with 6 bases between them. CDR3 in amino acids: CASSVEAANTGELFF. CDR3 DNA sequence: TGTGCCAGCAGCGTAGAGGCGGCGAACACCGGGGAGCTGTTTTTT.

Comment on this clonotype: This may be a read error: a much more frequent sequence differs by one nucleotide. The chain recombines TRBV6-5 with TRBJ2-2; D may be TRBD1 or TRBD2 (6 bases each). The CDR3 contains 15 residues. Germline CDR1 is MNHEY and CDR2 is SVGAGI. The CDR3 is CASSYGTMNTGGLFF. The CDR3 region has the DNA TGTGCCAGCAGTTACGGGACAATGAACACCGGGGGGCTGTTTTTT.

There are many counts of this clonotype. One end of the junction varies from germline; a read error may be responsible. CDR3 sequence reads: CASSLATSSNEQYF. The CDR3 DNA reads TGCGCCAGCAGCTTGGCCACTAGCTCCAACGAGCAGTACTTC. V usage is TRBV5-1 and J usage is TRBJ2-7, with D tentatively TRBD2 (6 bases). The germline CDR1 and CDR2 sequences are SGHRS and YFSETQ. CDR3 length: 14 residues.